This TCR beta chain was sequenced in a study of T-cell reconstitution after alpha-beta-depleted transplantation in children. Unique molecular identifiers were built into the TCRbeta library. Each CDR3 protein is one row after TCRdb ran MiXCR on the PCR reads. This table holds about 610,000 distinct CDR3 sequences, 10% found once. The sequencing used PBMCs from the stem cell graft donor, collected from the stem cell graft. The receptor's source is a human donor who donated a stem cell graft to a child with acute myeloid leukemia.

The CDR3 DNA follows: TGCAGCGTCTCTACGGACCAAGAGACCCAGTACTTC. Translating gives CSVSTDQETQYF. The rearrangement uses TRBV29-1 and TRBJ2-5; D is unresolved. The CDR3 runs 12 residues. Germline values: CDR1 SQVTM, CDR2 ANQGSEA. Trimming left V 6 bases short and J 0 bases short, with 8 bases between. Full variable domain (outside the CDR3, taken from reference TRBV29-1 and TRBJ2-5): SAVISQKPSRDICQRGTSLTIQCQVDSQVTMMFWYRQQPGQSLTLIATANQGSEATYESGFVIDKFPISRPNLTFSTLTVSNMSPEDSSIYLCSVSTDQETQYFGPGTRLLVL.